This T cell receptor beta chain was sequenced during a study of cytomegalovirus exposure and HLA in healthy donors. Notes on the study in general: A missense DCLRE1C variant was associated with V- and J-gene trimming of TCR beta chains in a later analysis, and an independent cohort replicated the association.

Concerning this clone itself: Its antigen is not identified.

The length of the CDR3 is 15 residues. Germline V gene data show CDR1 as LNHNV and CDR2 as YYDKDF (reference sequence). Losses at the gene ends were 3 bases for V and 4 bases for J; bases not matched to a gene: 6. The study ran its PCR with 60 Vbeta and 13 Jbeta primers. Under the authors' procedure: Later work found tens of millions of unique TCR beta chains, with about 10 million shared. Assay: immunoSEQ multiplex PCR; the TCRdb copy retains only in-frame clones and omits some. V and J calls and clone size follow that table, whereas D and trimming were derived from the DNA. Of over 120,000 clones in the sample, less than 10% were seen once.

The clonotype originates from a man aged 45-65 years in good health and CMV-seronegative. Input material: PBMCs. The V and J genes are TRBV15 and TRBJ2-7; 10 bases align to TRBD1. The CDR3 DNA follows: TGTGCCACCAGCAGCTCCGGGACAGGGGTTTACGAGCAGTACTTC. It translates to CATSSSGTGVYEQYF.